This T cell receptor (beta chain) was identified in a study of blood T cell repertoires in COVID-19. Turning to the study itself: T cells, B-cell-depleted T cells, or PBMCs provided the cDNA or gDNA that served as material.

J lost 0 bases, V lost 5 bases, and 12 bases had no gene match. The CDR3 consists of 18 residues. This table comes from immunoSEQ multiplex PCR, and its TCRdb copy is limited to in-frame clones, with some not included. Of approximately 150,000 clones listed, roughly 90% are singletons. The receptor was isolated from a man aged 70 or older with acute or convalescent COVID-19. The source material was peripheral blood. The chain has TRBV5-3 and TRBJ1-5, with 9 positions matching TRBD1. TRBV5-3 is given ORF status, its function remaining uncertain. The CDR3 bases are TGTGCCAGAAGACATGACCCGGGACAGGGCCATAGCAATCAGCCCCAGCATTTT. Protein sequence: CARRHDPGQGHSNQPQHF.